Sequencing of this T cell receptor (beta chain) was carried out in a study of Ad26.COV2.S vaccination and SARS-CoV-2 variants. Study-level information: Intramuscular Ad26.COV2.S at 5x10^10 or 1x10^11 viral particles. Study-level results: Assessments of TCR breadth and depth may have underestimated the total T cell responses.

The protocol was immunoSEQ multiplex PCR, while the TCRdb copy is restricted to in-frame clones and leaves out a portion. The sample lists roughly 420,000 clones; roughly 89% were seen once. The germline V and J ends were trimmed by 5 bases and 3 bases, with 13 bases remaining between them. CDR3 length: 14 amino acids. CDR1 SGHVS and CDR2 FQNEAQ come from the germline V gene. Treatment: around 19 received Ad26.COV2.S at low or high dose, single or two shots; five or six received placebo; per-sample allocation not given. After the first vaccine or placebo injection, samples were drawn on day 63. Ad26 vector vaccine expressed Wuhan-strain SARS-CoV-2 spike. Comment on this clone: Its specificity is unknown.

This TCR was sampled from a person between 18 and 65 years old who received the Ad26.COV2.S COVID-19 vaccine or a placebo. The sequencing used peripheral blood, collected in a trial of Ad26.COV2.S vaccine versus placebo. The chain employs TRBV7-8 and TRBJ1-1; D is unclear. The CDR3 DNA is TGTGCCAGCAGCCCCCTTTTATGGGACACTGAAGCTTTCTTT. Translated, it gives CASSPLLWDTEAFF.